Described below is a single T cell receptor (beta chain) sequence and its context. Its target is unknown. The data were taken from a study of T cell repertoires in cytomegalovirus infection. About the research overall: Public TCR beta signature analysis indicated the presence of both CMV infection and matching HLA type. Overall study results and limits: The ex vivo response showed dominance by HLA-C-restricted CMV-specific TCR beta clonotypes. Individuals carrying CMV plus the relevant HLA were identified by cumulative frequency of public TCR beta families.

TCRdb re-derived calls from the reads in MiXCR, one entry per CDR3 protein. Of approximately 630,000 distinct CDR3 sequences listed, roughly 26% are singletons. Germline V lookup: CDR1 DFQATT, CDR2 SNEGSKA (reference sequence). This CDR3 is built from 12 residues. With 3 bases removed from V and 6 bases from J, the gap between germline ends came to 11 bases. The clonotype was recovered from a human donor in good health (CMV status not recorded). Some clones in this sample may be carry-over from other donors' samples. The chain is built from TRBV20-1 and TRBJ1-2; weak D call: TRBD1 (5 bases). Sequenced sample: CD8+ T cells from PBMCs. The CDR3 DNA is TGCAGTGCTAGTGACAGCTTCAATGGCTACACCTTC. Its protein product is CSASDSFNGYTF.